This T cell receptor (beta chain) was recovered during a study of metastatic and nonmetastatic thyroid tumors. TCRdb called clones again from the PCR reads with MiXCR. This table has about 70,000 clones, roughly 18% appearing once. The table lists this clone with many counts. There are 13 residues in the CDR3. V was trimmed by 4 bases and J by 4 bases, leaving 11 bases between them. The V gene's germline CDR1 is SGHRS and CDR2 YFSETQ. Patients underwent thyroid surgery, and none had received any treatment before it. The sequence was obtained from a female donor with papillary thyroid cancer or a benign thyroid nodule (not recorded which). Some clones in this sample may be carry-over from other donors' samples. Sequencing input: blood. The chain combines TRBV5-1 with TRBJ1-2; D unclear. The CDR3 nucleotides read TGCGCCAGCAGCCCCTCCACCACCTATGGCTACACCTTC. Translated: CASSPSTTYGYTF.